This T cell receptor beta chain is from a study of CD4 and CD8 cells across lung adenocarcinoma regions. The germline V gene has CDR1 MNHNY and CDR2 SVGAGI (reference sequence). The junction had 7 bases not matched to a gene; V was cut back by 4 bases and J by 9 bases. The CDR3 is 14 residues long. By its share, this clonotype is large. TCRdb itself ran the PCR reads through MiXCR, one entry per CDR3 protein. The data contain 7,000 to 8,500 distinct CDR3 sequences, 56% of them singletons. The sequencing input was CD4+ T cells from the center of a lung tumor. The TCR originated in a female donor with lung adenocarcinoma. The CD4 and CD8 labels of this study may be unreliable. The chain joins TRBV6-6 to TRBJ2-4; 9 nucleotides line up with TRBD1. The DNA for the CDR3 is TGTGCCAGCAGTTCGGGGACAGGGTTCGGCATTCAGTACTTC. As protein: CASSSGTGFGIQYF.